The 2 T cell receptor beta chains reported below all come from one sample, sequenced in a study of blood T cell repertoires in COVID-19. TCRdb's table, derived via immunoSEQ multiplex PCR, lists solely in-frame clones and lacks some. Here the sample spans 180,000 or so clones, approximately 88% being singletons. The source material was PBMCs or T cells enriched from blood (not recorded which). The receptors come from a woman in her sixties who had recovered from COVID-19.

The CDR3 DNA is TGCGCCAGCAGGGAGAGACTAGCGGGCGATGAGCAGTTCTTC. This sequence encodes CASRERLAGDEQFF. This chain joins TRBV10-2 and TRBJ2-1; 10 nucleotides line up with TRBD2. This CDR3 region has 14 residues. V lost 6 bases to trimming and J lost 8 bases; unmatched junction nucleotides: 7. The germline V gene encodes CDR1 WSHSY and CDR2 SAAADI.

A word on this clone: The junction departs from germline at one end; a sequencing error may be responsible. The V call is TRBV5-6, the J call TRBJ2-5; D gene ambiguous. Germline V gene sequence: CDR1 SGHDT, CDR2 YYEEEE. This CDR3 has 12 amino acids. Here the CDR3 reads CASSFFREAQYF. CDR3 DNA: TGTGCCAGCAGCTTCTTTAGAGAGGCCCAGTACTTC.